Each of the 18 T cell receptor beta chains below was sequenced from the same sample in a study of neurological immune-mediated disorders. TCRdb reprocessed the 5' RACE reads via MiXCR and lists one record per CDR3 protein. The sample lists about 59,000 distinct CDR3 sequences, over 3.5% occurring once. Material: PBMCs. The receptors shown here come from a woman aged 45-65 years with multiple sclerosis.

This clonotype occurred many times. The chain recombines TRBV6-1 with TRBJ1-5, with 8 bases fitting TRBD1. J lost 8 bases, V lost 7 bases, and 16 bases had no gene match. The CDR3 runs 16 residues. CDR1 is MNHNS, CDR2 SASEGT, per germline. CDR3 sequence (DNA): TGTGCCAGCACCCCCACTCTGGACAGGGCTTTGAAGCCCCAGCATTTT. Protein: CASTPTLDRALKPQHF.

In its sample, this clonotype was seen many times. The chain is built from TRBV25-1 and TRBJ1-1, with D hard to call. V was pared by 3 bases and J by 4 bases, with 6 bases between. The CDR3 consists of 12 residues. CDR1 is MGHDK, CDR2 SYGVNS, per germline. The CDR3 DNA sequence: TGTGCCAGCAGTGACCAGGCCACTGAAGCTTTCTTT. Its protein is CASSDQATEAFF.

This clonotype was detected many times. The rearrangement links TRBV4-2 to TRBJ2-1; D is tentatively TRBD1 or TRBD2 (5 bases each). The CDR3 spans 16 residues. Germline-derived CDR1 and CDR2 are LGHNA and YNFKEQ. The V end lost 2 bases, the J end lost 1 base, and 12 bases lay between the germline ends. For the CDR3, the DNA is TGTGCCAGCAGCCAACGAGGGGCCTCATCCTACAATGAGCAGTTCTTC. Its translation is CASSQRGASSYNEQFF.

The rearrangement joins TRBV7-2 to TRBJ2-6, with D perhaps matching TRBD1 (6 bases). The CDR3 is 17 amino acids. CDR1 SGHTA and CDR2 FQGNSA come from the germline V gene. V was trimmed by 0 bases and J by 2 bases, leaving 11 bases between them. CDR3 loop: CASSLASTGTGANVLTF. The DNA of the CDR3 is TGTGCCAGCAGCTTAGCCTCTACAGGGACTGGGGCCAACGTCCTGACTTTC.

Many counts were recorded for this clonotype. The chain couples TRBV5-6 to TRBJ2-7; a possible D gene is TRBD1 (5 bases). The germline CDR1 and CDR2 sequences are SGHDT and YYEEEE. V was clipped by 0 bases and J by 4 bases, with 5 bases between them. The CDR3 is 12 residues long. The CDR3 region is CASSLDRYEQYF. As DNA, the CDR3 is TGTGCCAGCAGCTTGGACAGGTACGAGCAGTACTTC.

There are many counts of this clonotype. The CDR3 DNA sequence: TGTGCCAGCTCCTTAGGGAATTCCCGAGAGACCCAGTACTTC. As protein: CASSLGNSRETQYF. J is TRBJ2-5 and V is TRBV27; D remains ambiguous. This CDR3 region has 14 residues. The V end was cut by 8 bases, the J end by 4 bases, with 17 bases between. In germline, CDR1 is MNHEY, CDR2 SMNVEV (reference sequence).

The J gene is TRBJ2-7, the V gene TRBV12-2; TRBD2, the D gene given by the table, was not confirmed from the DNA. TRBV12-2 is labeled a pseudogene. This CDR3 has 15 amino acids. The CDR3 is CASRYGTPLSYEQYF. Written as DNA, the CDR3 is TGTGCAAGTCGCTATGGGACTCCACTCTCCTACGAGCAGTACTTC.

This clonotype showed up many times. The rearrangement links TRBV21-1 to TRBJ1-1; TRBD1 is taken as the D call from the table, unchecked against the DNA. TRBV21-1 represents a pseudogene. CDR3 size: 13 residues. The CDR3 loop reads CASSSRAVTEAFF. In DNA, the CDR3 is TGTGCCAGCAGCTCCCGAGCCGTTACTGAAGCTTTCTTT.

There are many counts of this clonotype. The chain carries TRBV7-2 and TRBJ2-1; tentatively, D is TRBD2 (6 bases). Germline values: CDR1 SGHTA, CDR2 FQGNSA. The CDR3 spans 12 residues. V lost 3 bases and J lost 7, with 7 bases in between. The DNA for the CDR3 is TGTGCCAGCAGCTTCGGGAGAAATGAGCAGTTCTTC. This sequence encodes CASSFGRNEQFF.

Many counts were recorded for this clonotype. This chain links TRBV7-6 with TRBJ2-7; 7 nucleotides line up with TRBD1. With V trimmed by 6 bases and J by 6 bases, 14 bases remained unmatched. The CDR3 loop spans 15 amino acids. Germline V gives CDR1 SGHVS, CDR2 FNYEAQ. CDR3 DNA: TGTGCCAGCAGACCCCTTACCGGGGCAGGGGGCGAGCAGTACTTC. This gives the protein CASRPLTGAGGEQYF.

At least ten counts were recorded for this clonotype. This chain links TRBV2 with TRBJ2-1; 11 nucleotides line up with TRBD2. The V gene end was trimmed by 5 bases and the J gene end by 2 bases; junction bases not matched to a gene: 5. There are 16 residues in the CDR3. Germline CDR1 and CDR2: SNHLY and FYNNEI. The DNA of the CDR3 is TGTGCCAGCAGTCCCCTAGCGGGAGGCGCCTACAATGAGCAGTTCTTC. It codes for CASSPLAGGAYNEQFF.

Many counts were recorded for this clonotype. Sequence at one end of the junction differs from germline and may be a read error. The V call is TRBV5-1, the J call TRBJ1-5, with D hard to call. The CDR3 contains 14 residues. CDR1 SGHRS and CDR2 YFSETQ come from the germline V gene. The CDR3 loop reads CASSPGEVGQPQNF. The DNA of the CDR3 is TGCGCCAGCAGCCCCGGGGAGGTGGGTCAGCCCCAGAATTTT.

In its sample, this clonotype was seen many times. The chain carries TRBV28 and TRBJ2-1, with TRBD2 matching over 16 bases. The CDR3 consists of 15 residues. The V gene end was trimmed by 3 bases and the J gene end by 9 bases; junction bases not matched to a gene: 2. Germline V gene sequence: CDR1 MDHEN, CDR2 SYDVKM. As DNA, the CDR3 is TGTGCCAGCAGTTTGGGACTAGCGGGAGGGTTTGAGCAGTTCTTC. It codes for CASSLGLAGGFEQFF.

Many counts were recorded for this clonotype. The chain combines TRBV5-1 with TRBJ2-1; TRBD1 or TRBD2 may be the D gene (5 bases each). The CDR3 runs to 16 residues. V was trimmed by 6 bases and J by 9 bases, leaving 25 bases between them. Germline V gene data show CDR1 as SGHRS and CDR2 as YFSETQ. Written as DNA, the CDR3 is TGCGCCAGCAAACAAAAGATGGGGACCGCTTTAGGTGAGCAGTTCTTC. Residues: CASKQKMGTALGEQFF.

This clonotype was seen at least ten times. The rearrangement uses TRBV10-3 and TRBJ2-7; 9 nucleotides agree with TRBD2. Germline CDR1 ENHRY, CDR2 SYGVKD. The CDR3 has 15 residues. V lost 10 bases and J lost 6; bases outside the gene matches: 16. The DNA for the CDR3 is TGTGCCACCGGGAGCGGCAGCGGGAGGCCCTCCGAGCAGTACTTC. Protein sequence: CATGSGSGRPSEQYF.

In its sample, this clonotype was seen a few times. The rearrangement links TRBV19 to TRBJ2-7; tentative D call: TRBD1 (5 bases). The V gene's germline CDR1 is LNHDA and CDR2 SQIVND (reference sequence). The CDR3 has 14 residues. The ends were cut back, 4 bases at V and 2 bases at J, with 12 bases in the middle. The CDR3 nucleotides read TGTGCCAGTAGTACAGGTCAGGGTCCCTACGAGCAGTACTTC. Translation gives CASSTGQGPYEQYF.

This clonotype came up many times. CDR3 DNA sequence: TGTGCCAGCAGCGGGGCGAACACTGAAGCTTTCTTT. Translation: CASSGANTEAFF. V usage is TRBV2 and J usage is TRBJ1-1, with a weak D call TRBD1 (5 bases). The CDR3 has 12 residues. Looked up from germline, CDR1 is SNHLY and CDR2 is FYNNEI. Trimming removed 6 bases from V and 1 base from J, with 6 bases in between.

This clonotype has a count of ten or more. The V gene is TRBV6-6, the J gene TRBJ2-7; D perhaps matches TRBD1 (6 bases). CDR3 length: 14 amino acids. V was cut by 7 bases and J by 3 bases, with 16 bases left in between. Per the germline V gene, CDR1 is MNHNY and CDR2 is SVGAGI (reference sequence). For the CDR3, the DNA is TGTGCCAGCACCCTCACCGGGGACATCTACGAGCAGTACTTC. Amino acids: CASTLTGDIYEQYF.